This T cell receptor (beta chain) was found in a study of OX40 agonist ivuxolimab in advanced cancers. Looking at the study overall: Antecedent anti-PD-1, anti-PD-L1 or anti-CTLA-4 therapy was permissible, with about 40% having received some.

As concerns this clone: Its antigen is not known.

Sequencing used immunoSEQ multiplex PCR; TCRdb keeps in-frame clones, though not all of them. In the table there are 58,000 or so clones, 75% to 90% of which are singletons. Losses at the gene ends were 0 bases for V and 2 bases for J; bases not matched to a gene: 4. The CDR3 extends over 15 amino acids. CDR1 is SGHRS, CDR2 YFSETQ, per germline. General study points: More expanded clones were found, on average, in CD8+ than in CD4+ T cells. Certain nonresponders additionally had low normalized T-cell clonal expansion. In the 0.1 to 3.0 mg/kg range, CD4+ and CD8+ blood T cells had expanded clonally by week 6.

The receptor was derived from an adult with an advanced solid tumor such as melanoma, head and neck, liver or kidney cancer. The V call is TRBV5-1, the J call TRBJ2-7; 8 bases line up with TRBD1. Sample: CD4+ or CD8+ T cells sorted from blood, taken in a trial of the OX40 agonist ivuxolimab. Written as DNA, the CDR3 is TGCGCCAGCAGCTTGGGGACAGGGTTAACCTACGAGCAGTACTTC. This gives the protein CASSLGTGLTYEQYF. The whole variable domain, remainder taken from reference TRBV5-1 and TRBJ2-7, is KAGVTQTPRYLIKTRGQQVTLSCSPISGHRSVSWYQQTPGQGLQFLFEYFSETQRNKGNFPGRFSGRQFSNSRSEMNVSTLELGDSALYLCASSLGTGLTYEQYFGPGTRLTVT.